This T cell receptor (beta chain) was identified in a study of response to subunit inactivated influenza vaccine. MiXCR was run by TCRdb on the RT-PCR reads, yielding one entry per CDR3 protein. This sample yields a few hundred thousand distinct CDR3 sequences, of which about a fifth are seen a single time; around 9.6% belongs to the top ten. The V gene's germline CDR1 is MNHNS and CDR2 SASEGT. This CDR3 region has 18 residues. The V segment lost 5 bases and the J segment 1 base; nucleotides outside the gene matches: 9. The study's findings and limits: It was the authors' suggestion that each seasonal influenza vaccination recruits few new T cells.

Of note for this clonotype: Its antigen is as yet unknown.

The sample was PBMCs from blood, taken approximately 20 months after vaccination. This clonotype originated in a man between 50 and 75 years old who received an inactivated influenza vaccine. The J gene is TRBJ2-6, the V gene TRBV6-1, with 9 bases aligning to TRBD1. CDR3 DNA sequence: TGTGCCAGCAGTCGGAGCGGGACAGGGACTTCTGGGGCCAACGTCCTGACTTTC. Translated: CASSRSGTGTSGANVLTF.